Below, 23 T cell receptor beta chains from the same sample are listed, as sequenced in a study of blood T cell repertoires in COVID-19. This table comes from immunoSEQ multiplex PCR, and its TCRdb copy is limited to in-frame clones, with some not included. The data show approximately 140,000 clones, 80% to 90% seen once. Sequencing used peripheral blood. These receptors all come from a man between 65 and 85 years old with acute or convalescent COVID-19.

The V call is TRBV5-1, the J call TRBJ1-1; 7 nucleotides match TRBD1. Germline loops: CDR1 SGHRS, CDR2 YFSETQ. The CDR3 totals 16 residues. The trim removed 0 bases at V and 0 bases at J, leaving 5 bases unmatched. The CDR3 loop is CASSLASGQMNTEAFF. The CDR3, as DNA: TGCGCCAGCAGCTTGGCCTCGGGACAGATGAACACTGAAGCTTTCTTT.

The rearrangement links TRBV19 to TRBJ2-2; 14 bases align to TRBD2. The length of the CDR3 is 18 residues. Germline CDR1 LNHDA, CDR2 SQIVND (reference sequence). V trimming: 6 bases; J trimming: 5 bases; junction bases outside the gene matches: 11. Here the CDR3 reads CASRPGLAGVVKTGELFF. The DNA of the CDR3 is TGTGCCAGTAGACCGGGACTAGCGGGAGTCGTAAAAACCGGGGAGCTGTTTTTT. Looking up the rest from reference TRBV19 and TRBJ2-2 gives the full variable domain: DGGITQSPKYLFRKEGQNVTLSCEQNLNHDAMYWYRQDPGQGLRLIYYSQIVNDFQKGDIAEGYSVSREKKESFPLTVTSAQKNPTAFYLCASRPGLAGVVKTGELFFGEGSRLTVL.

The rearrangement links TRBV24-1 to TRBJ1-4; D is unclear. The germline V and J ends were trimmed by 3 bases and 7 bases, with 14 bases remaining between them. Per germline, CDR1 KGHDR and CDR2 SFDVKD. The CDR3 covers 15 residues. The CDR3 here is CATSDQAGPGEKLFF. CDR3 DNA sequence: TGTGCCACCAGTGATCAGGCCGGTCCCGGTGAAAAACTGTTTTTT.

V usage is TRBV28 and J usage is TRBJ1-2, with D possibly matching TRBD1 (6 bases). The V gene lost 2 bases and the J gene lost 5 bases, with 9 bases spanning the gap. This CDR3 comprises 13 residues. CDR1 and CDR2 (germline): MDHEN, SYDVKM. The CDR3 nucleotides read TGTGCCAGCAGTTTACCGGACAGTTATGGCTACACCTTC. Translating it yields CASSLPDSYGYTF.

The chain carries TRBV27 and TRBJ1-2, with 7 positions matching TRBD1. After removal of 8 bases from V and 6 bases from J, the junction contained 9 bases not matched to a gene. This CDR3 contains 13 residues. The germline CDR1 and CDR2 sequences are MNHEY and SMNVEV (reference sequence). The CDR3 DNA reads as TGTGCCAGCGAACGTGAGCAGGGGGATGGCTACACCTTC. Translation: CASEREQGDGYTF.

This clone was detected once. The chain joins TRBV10-3 to TRBJ2-7, with 9 bases matching TRBD2. This CDR3 region has 14 residues. The germline gives CDR1 ENHRY, CDR2 SYGVKD. The ends lost 8 bases at V and 1 base at J; junction bases unmatched: 6. CDR3 region: CAIGSSGSSYEQYF. The CDR3 DNA is TGTGCCATCGGAAGTAGCGGGAGTTCCTACGAGCAGTACTTC.

V and J are TRBV7-8 and TRBJ1-1; TRBD1 matches at 8 bases. Per the germline V gene, CDR1 is SGHVS and CDR2 is FQNEAQ. Losses at the gene ends were 5 bases for V and 2 bases for J; bases not matched to a gene: 4. The CDR3 has 14 amino acids. CDR3 bases: TGTGCCAGCAGCCCCAGGGGGCGCAACACTGAAGCTTTCTTT. Residues: CASSPRGRNTEAFF. Looking up the rest from reference TRBV7-8 and TRBJ1-1 gives the full variable domain: GAGVSQSPRYKVAKRGQDVALRCDPISGHVSLFWYQQALGQGPEFLTYFQNEAQLDKSGLPSDRFFAERPEGSVSTLKIQRTQQEDSAVYLCASSPRGRNTEAFFGQGTRLTVV.

About this clone itself: Other DNA variants within this sample encode the same CDR3. The chain couples TRBV14 to TRBJ2-1, with 13 bases identical to TRBD2. V shed 1 base and J 9 bases; nucleotides not matched to a gene: 3. Germline-derived CDR1 and CDR2 are SGHDN and FVKESK. The CDR3 has 15 amino acids. CDR3 in amino acids: CASSQATSGRTEQFF. The CDR3 region has the DNA TGTGCCAGCAGCCAAGCGACTAGCGGGAGGACTGAGCAGTTCTTC.

V and J are TRBV5-4 and TRBJ2-7; 12 bases fit TRBD2. CDR3 length equals 15 residues. V was pared by 2 bases and J by 2 bases, with 2 bases of the junction left unmatched. Germline V gene data show CDR1 as SGHNT and CDR2 as YYREEE (reference sequence). The CDR3: CASSFGLAGPYEQYF. CDR3 nucleotide sequence: TGTGCCAGCAGCTTCGGACTAGCGGGACCCTACGAGCAGTACTTC.

This sequence joins TRBV6-5 and TRBJ2-5; D is unclear. V was trimmed by 6 bases and J by 1 base, leaving 12 bases between them. The CDR3 contains 14 residues. Germline V gene data show CDR1 as MNHEY and CDR2 as SVGAGI. The CDR3 coding sequence is TGTGCCAGCAGGAAGACAAGGCTCCAAGAGACCCAGTACTTC. Its translation: CASRKTRLQETQYF.

The chain links TRBV27 to TRBJ2-2; 8 bases line up with TRBD2. The J segment lost 6 bases and the V segment lost 8 bases, leaving 8 bases of the junction unmatched. The CDR3 runs to 14 residues. Germline V gene sequence: CDR1 MNHEY, CDR2 SMNVEV (reference sequence). The CDR3 spells CASGYGGASGELFF. The DNA for the CDR3 is TGTGCCAGCGGCTACGGGGGGGCATCCGGGGAGCTGTTTTTT.

The chain carries TRBV28 and TRBJ1-2, with unresolved D. From germline, CDR1 is MDHEN and CDR2 SYDVKM. This CDR3 spans 13 amino acids. V was cut by 4 bases and J by 0 bases, with 6 bases left in between. CDR3 amino acids: CASSYGANYGYTF. DNA of the CDR3: TGTGCCAGCAGTTACGGGGCTAACTATGGCTACACCTTC.

The CDR3 protein is CASSDSRRSDEQFF. CDR3 DNA: TGTGCCAGCAGTGACTCTCGTAGATCGGATGAGCAGTTCTTC. The chain combines TRBV6-4 with TRBJ2-1, with D unresolved. CDR3 size: 14 residues. CDR1 is MRHNA and CDR2 is SNTAGT in the germline V gene. Trimming left V 0 bases short and J 8 bases short, with 11 bases between.

This clone was seen a handful of times. The chain carries TRBV7-3 and TRBJ2-1; 8 positions match TRBD2. The length of the CDR3 is 15 residues. CDR1 and CDR2 from the germline V gene are SGHTA and FQGTGA. After removal of 5 bases from V and 2 bases from J, the junction contained 5 bases not matched to a gene. The CDR3 nucleotides are TGTGCCAGCAGCCAAGCGGGGGTAGCCTACAATGAGCAGTTCTTC. Protein: CASSQAGVAYNEQFF.

This rearrangement joins TRBV12-3 or TRBV12-4 to TRBJ2-2; D ambiguous. CDR3 size: 12 residues. V lost 7 bases and J 8 bases, leaving 11 bases between the germline ends. CDR3: CASIESVGELFF. The CDR3 nucleotides read TGTGCCAGCATAGAGAGTGTTGGGGAGCTGTTTTTT.

The chain has TRBV29-1 and TRBJ1-1; TRBD1 matches 9 bases. CDR3 length equals 15 residues. Germline V gene lookup returns CDR1 SQVTM and CDR2 ANQGSEA. Losses at the gene ends were 1 base for V and 3 bases for J; bases not matched to a gene: 6. The CDR3 nucleotides are TGCAGCGTTGAAGTGACAGGGGGAAAGGACACTGAAGCTTTCTTT. Amino acid sequence: CSVEVTGGKDTEAFF.

The rearrangement links TRBV5-6 to TRBJ2-3; the D gene is possibly TRBD2 (6 bases). Germline assignment: CDR1 SGHDT and CDR2 YYEEEE. Deletions cut 0 bases from V and 4 bases from J, with 9 bases between. The CDR3 extends over 14 amino acids. The CDR3 nucleotides are TGTGCCAGCAGCTTGGATCCGGGGGCAGATACGCAGTATTTT. This codes for CASSLDPGADTQYF.

The chain couples TRBV3-1 (or the pseudogene TRBV3-2) to TRBJ2-3, with 7 bases that match TRBD2. The germline V gene encodes CDR1 LGHDT and CDR2 YNNKEL (reference sequence). Trimming removed 0 bases from V and 4 bases from J; junction bases left unmatched: 4. The CDR3 has 15 amino acids. DNA for the CDR3: TGTGCCAGCAGCCAAGAGCTAGCGGTCCCAGATACGCAGTATTTT. Translation gives CASSQELAVPDTQYF.

J is TRBJ2-2 and V is TRBV29-1; TRBD1 aligns across 7 bases. V lost 6 bases and J lost 2; bases outside the gene matches: 6. The CDR3 spans 14 residues. CDR1 SQVTM and CDR2 ANQGSEA come from the germline V gene. The CDR3 sequence: CSVSRDSNTGELFF. The CDR3 nucleotides are TGCAGCGTCTCTCGGGACAGCAACACCGGGGAGCTGTTTTTT.

The rearrangement links TRBV18 to TRBJ2-2; D call uncertain. The germline V gene encodes CDR1 KGHSH and CDR2 LQKENI. Between the trimmed V and J ends, which lost 4 bases and 1 base, there was a span of 10 bases. The CDR3 is 15 amino acids. CDR3 DNA sequence: TGTGCCAGCTCACAACTCGATTTGAACACCGGGGAGCTGTTTTTT. It is translated as CASSQLDLNTGELFF.

The CDR3 loop is CASTERARAGGYTF. In nucleotides, the CDR3 is TGTGCCAGCACAGAGAGGGCCCGCGCGGGTGGCTACACCTTC. The chain employs TRBV3-1 (or the pseudogene TRBV3-2) and TRBJ1-2; D gene ambiguous. Deletions cut 7 bases from V and 7 bases from J, with 19 bases between. The CDR3 runs to 14 residues. The germline V gene has CDR1 LGHDT and CDR2 YNNKEL (reference sequence).

V and J are TRBV5-5 and TRBJ2-3; 14 nucleotides match TRBD2. Germline trimming cut 4 bases from V and 3 bases from J; bases unmatched to any gene: 7. CDR1 and CDR2 (germline): SGHKS, YYEKEE (reference sequence). The CDR3 is made up of 17 amino acids. CDR3 nucleotide sequence: TGTGCCAGCAGCCCTAGACTAGCGGGAGGGGAAACAGATACGCAGTATTTT. Translating gives CASSPRLAGGETDTQYF.

The chain recombines TRBV5-1 with TRBJ2-7, with D perhaps matching TRBD2 (5 bases). CDR1 and CDR2 from the germline V gene are SGHRS and YFSETQ. The CDR3 is 12 residues long. The V end was cut by 6 bases, the J end by 7 bases, with 14 bases between. CDR3 in DNA: TGCGCCAGCAATGGGAGTCGGGTAGAGCAGTACTTC. Its protein is CASNGSRVEQYF.